Below are 5 T cell receptor beta chains sequenced from a single sample in a study of shared clonotypes between healthy human individuals. Here immunoSEQ multiplex PCR was the method, and the copy in TCRdb shows in-frame clones only, minus some. This repertoire shows roughly 2.5 million clones, around 94% found once; its top ten account for 0.11% to 0.15%. The specimen was naive CD4+ T cells sorted from blood. Subset of the sample: CD45RA+ positively selected. These receptors were taken from a man aged 18 to 35 in good health.

The CDR3 is CASSPRSGGDNEQFF. The DNA of the CDR3 is TGTGCCAGCTCACCACGGAGCGGGGGGGACAATGAGCAGTTCTTC. This chain joins TRBV18 and TRBJ2-1, with 10 nucleotides matching TRBD2. Germline V gene lookup returns CDR1 KGHSH and CDR2 LQKENI. The CDR3 covers 15 residues. The trim removed 1 base at V and 5 bases at J, leaving 2 bases unmatched.

This chain uses TRBV19 with TRBJ2-4, with 8 bases that match TRBD1. The germline V gene has CDR1 LNHDA and CDR2 SQIVND (reference sequence). CDR3 length: 14 amino acids. V dropped 3 bases and J dropped 5; count of bases not matched to a gene: 3. As DNA, the CDR3 is TGTGCCAGTAGTATGGGGACAGGCCAAAACATTCAGTACTTC. It translates to CASSMGTGQNIQYF.

The chain joins TRBV10-3 to TRBJ2-1; 8 bases fit TRBD1. The V gene's germline CDR1 is ENHRY and CDR2 SYGVKD. CDR3 length: 15 amino acids. Trimming cost V 6 bases and J 4 bases; bases outside gene matches: 8. As DNA, the CDR3 is TGTGCCATCAGCCAGACGACAGGGGCGTACAATGAGCAGTTCTTC. It specifies CAISQTTGAYNEQFF.

The chain uses TRBV7-9 and TRBJ2-6; D unresolved. Per germline, CDR1 SEHNR and CDR2 FQNEAQ (reference sequence). The CDR3 consists of 14 residues. Trimming cost V 4 bases and J 0 bases, with 4 bases left between them. The CDR3 coding sequence is TGTGCCAGCAGCTCCGTCTCTGGGGCCAACGTCCTGACTTTC. This gives the protein CASSSVSGANVLTF.

This clone was seen just once. The chain has TRBV25-1 and TRBJ1-2; a weak D match, TRBD1 (6 bases). CDR3 length: 13 residues. V shed 5 bases and J shed 4 bases, with 11 bases lying between them. The germline V gene encodes CDR1 MGHDK and CDR2 SYGVNS. CDR3 protein: CASSPTGSYGYTF. The DNA of the CDR3 is TGTGCCAGCAGTCCGACAGGATCCTATGGCTACACCTTC.